This T cell receptor beta chain derives from a study of shared clonotypes between healthy human individuals. Study outcomes and limitations: Sharing across four donors was seen in approximately 5.2% of naive CD4 clonotypes. Limited genetic and exposure-history diversity came from having few donors.

CD45RO-negative, CCR7-selected cells formed the naive CD8 fraction, which excluded terminally differentiated effector memory CD45RA+ cells. To note about this clone: Its target is not known.

Produced via immunoSEQ multiplex PCR; TCRdb's table is partial and in-frame only. The data show about 1,900,000 clones, about 95% seen once. The clonotype was recovered from a man aged 18 to 35 in good health. Sequencing was done on a sample of naive CD8+ T cells sorted from blood.

This CDR3 is CASSFRGDRHTDTQYF. In nucleotides, the CDR3 is TGTGCCAGCAGCTTCCGAGGGGACAGACACACAGATACGCAGTATTTT. The chain is built from TRBV7-8 and TRBJ2-3; TRBD1 matches at 7 bases. The trim removed 3 bases at V and 2 bases at J, leaving 8 bases unmatched. The CDR3 is made up of 16 amino acids. The germline V gene has CDR1 SGHVS and CDR2 FQNEAQ.